This section outlines one TCR beta chain sequence together with its context. Its antigen is currently not known. No base-level quality is on record; no much larger clone is a single base apart. The receptor library was made with the immunoSEQ multiplex PCR assay. For the multiplex PCR, a mixture combining 60 forward primers for TCR Vbeta segments and 13 reverse primers for TCR Jbeta segments was used. Amplification of the CDR3 region of rearranged TCR beta genes was performed with a multiplex PCR assay on genomic DNA. The Illumina HiSeq System was used to sequence the amplified TCR beta libraries as 87-base-pair reads. In the authors' own workflow: In a later analysis, 80 million or so unique TCR beta chains were counted across the approximately 670 repertoires, and about 10 million of these chains were shared by at least two donors. To remove PCR and sequencing errors, raw reads were error-corrected and collapsed into unique sequences using a nearest-neighbor algorithm that merged closely related sequences. To assign V, D and J gene segments, CDR3 sequences were aligned to IMGT reference sequences. For a sequence to be retained, a match of at least six nucleotides was required to both a V gene segment and a J gene segment. A rearrangement counted as productive if the CDR3 had no stop codons and remained in frame with V and J, and every other rearrangement counted as non-productive. Following IMGT convention, CDR3 was defined as the stretch from the second conserved V-encoded cysteine up to the conserved J-encoded phenylalanine. In an earlier analysis of roughly 580 of the donors, sequences lacking an unambiguous match to a single V gene segment were excluded. An earlier analysis of 587 of the donors called V segments functional above 56.7% productive rearrangements and segregating when the between-donor standard deviation exceeded 5%. To diagnose cytomegalovirus status from the catalog of TCR beta chain sequences, a statistical classification framework was built. A later analysis assigned V and J genes by comparing TCR nucleotide sequences with IMGT/GENE-DB human TR gene sequences. Using the TCRdist pipeline, a later analysis assigned CDR3 sequences along with most-parsimonious VDJ recombination scenarios. In a later analysis, each TCR beta chain was defined by its CDR3 amino acid sequence together with its V-gene family, and reads without a unique V-gene family were excluded. A later analysis removed roughly 590 highly shared, low-generation-probability nucleotide sequences to deal with suspected cross-contamination and a sequencing artifact. In a later analysis, a clonal expansion index was calculated for each public chain from normalized within-repertoire ranks of inferred template counts. Generation probabilities in a later analysis came from a VDJ recombination model fitted to out-of-frame rearrangements, and those results were checked against IGoR. In a later analysis, hypergeometric tests were used to score TCR-TCR, TCR-HLA and TCR-CMV co-occurrence, with a repertoire-size bias correction applied to TCR pairs. False discovery rates were estimated in a later analysis by permuting HLA or CMV assignments 20 times. A later analysis grouped co-occurring TCRs with DBSCAN, adding TCRdist sequence similarity when clustering within HLA-allele-positive subsets. For co-occurrence clustering, repertoires with fewer than 30,000 or more than 120,000 public chains were excluded, along with five or six repertoires with anomalous nucleotide sharing. Sourced from immuneACCESS, this table was stored by TCRdb with only in-frame sequences that have V and J called. A share of the clones is absent; for the studies checked, an unresolved V gene accounts for under half, and the remainder has no known explanation. V and J calls and clone size are as listed in that table; D and trimming were resolved from the DNA. The sample data list some 150,000 clones, and around four fifths of these were observed just once. 1.5% of the sample is in the top ten clones.

The data stem from a study of cytomegalovirus exposure and HLA in healthy donors (TCRdb year 2017). In terms of the full investigation: According to an earlier analysis of a few hundred of the donors, some 180 million T cells yielded 117 million unique TCR beta sequences and approximately 300 Gb of sequence data. HLA typing included class I and class II loci at four-digit resolution. The study aimed to test whether cataloging public T cell receptors could reveal signatures of past pathogen exposure. The later analysis used no new phenotypic data to find candidate immune exposures, relying instead on TCR beta sequences and their occurrence across donors. To decide whether each TCR beta V gene segment behaved as functional or pseudogenic, an earlier analysis of fewer than 750 of the donors relied on high-throughput TCR beta sequencing. High-throughput TCR immunosequencing, statistical association of individual TCRs with disease status, and machine learning were combined to predict cytomegalovirus infection status. All discovery cohort repertoires had been generated on a single sequencing platform. Typing coverage varied by locus: 629-630 donors for A, B, C, DRB1 and DQB1; more than 500 for DQA1; more than 600 for DPA1; approximately 490 for DPB1. A separate validation cohort of approximately 130 different subjects was used in addition to the roughly 720-subject first cohort. Using immunosequencing, the study profiled T cell repertoires from 550 to 750 subjects and related those repertoires to cytomegalovirus serostatus. Of the 300 to 450 genotyped donors, roughly 80% were placed in the genetic ancestry cluster associated with self-reported Caucasian donors. Genome-wide SNP genotypes for about 60% of the roughly 670 donors were used in a later genetic analysis, which treated that subset as a discovery cohort. Among about 400 genotyped donors of the cohort, an average of roughly 230,000 unique TCR beta nucleotide sequences was sequenced per donor, of which approximately 18% were non-productive. An early release that covered fewer than 800 HLA-typed donors contained around 330 gigabases of sequencing data and tens of millions of unique TCR sequences. Four or five DR-DQ haplotypes were treated as single units for association and clustering because of strong linkage in the cohort. Donor age, sex, ethnicity and CMV serostatus were compiled alongside the repertoire data. A later analysis re-analyzed previously published TCR beta repertoires from 650 to 800 donors and added high-resolution HLA genotyping to study TCR occurrence patterns.

The cohort consisted of approximately 690 healthy bone marrow donors. Cohort members were all nominally healthy when sampled, although unrecorded immune exposures were likely present. The donor tested CMV seronegative and was one of the 352 seronegative cohort members. A peripheral blood sample was collected from each donor, and TCR beta sequencing was performed on peripheral blood mononuclear cells. The Qiagen DNeasy Blood Extraction Kit was used to extract genomic DNA from the blood cell samples. The CDR3 has 17 amino acids, counting the end cysteine and phenylalanine. Only the CDR3 part of the read is kept: 51 bases, read in frame from the first base. At the junction V is shortened by 0 bases and J by 8 bases; bases outside the gene matches: 11. For CDR1 and CDR2, the germline V gene lists SGHRS and YFSETQ. The research as a whole found: In an earlier analysis of fewer than 700 of the donors, most TCR beta V segments appeared in productive rearrangements about 87% or about 30% of the time, broadly matching IMGT annotations. Only TCR beta chains were sequenced in this cohort, and the absence of alpha or paired-chain data limited detectable features. Correlated functional status among segregating V segments might reflect linkage disequilibrium, but an unknown experimental factor could not be ruled out. The study gave a list of about 150 TCR beta chains associated with cytomegalovirus. Some IMGT-functional V segments, including TRBV6-2 and TRBV6-3, could not be told apart with the 87-base-pair reads, so those segments were excluded. The authors suggested that the approach could potentially be generalized to other disease states and immunological phenotypes. Because counts were too low, roughly 18 rarely observed V segments, including chromosome 9 orphons, were left out of the earlier analysis of over 550 of the donors. A later genetic analysis associated a missense DCLRE1C variant with V-gene and J-gene trimming of TCR beta chains, and an independent cohort replicated the association. Cytomegalovirus status was reported to be diagnosed by the classifier with high specificity and sensitivity in both the original and validation cohorts. Several of the top co-occurrence clusters appeared to be linked to parvovirus B19, influenza, CMV and Epstein-Barr virus, according to a later analysis. Compared with equally common non-associated chains, HLA-associated TCR beta chains in a later analysis were more clonally expanded and had lower generation probabilities. A later genetic analysis reported fewer N-insertions in productive TCRs among donors in an Asian-associated ancestry cluster than the roughly 700-donor mean. In vitro tests confirmed that a few of the cytomegalovirus-associated TCR beta chains recognize cytomegalovirus antigens. Strong co-occurrence of HLA alleles, especially DR and DQ, made assigning TCR associations to individual alleles difficult. According to a later analysis, most CMV-associated TCR beta chains appeared to be HLA-restricted, and the HLA associations seemed to be driven largely by CMV exposure. Most TCR sequences were seen in very few donors, while some public TCRs were found in many individuals. HLA typing was unavailable for some donors at each locus, so association tests used only the typed subset. Roughly uniform sequencing depth across donors was assumed in presence/absence analyses, although this assumption may not hold. In a later analysis, the rate of TCR association differed among HLA loci, with DRB1 alleles having the most associated TCRs and HLA-C alleles having the fewest. A group of highly shared sequence variants was considered likely to be a technical artifact of the sequencing pipeline. The only immune exposure information available for the cohort was CMV serostatus. Specific HLA alleles were associated with about 17,000 TCR beta sequences at a false discovery rate of 0.05 in a later analysis. A further reported finding was that TCR beta sequences accurately predicted the HLA-A and HLA-B alleles for most subjects in the first cohort.

This sequence uses TRBV5-1 and TRBJ2-1; 10 junctional bases match TRBD2. The clonotype comes from a man aged 35 to 55 in good health and CMV-seronegative. The sequencing sample was made of PBMCs. The nucleotide sequence reads TGCGCCAGCAGCTTGGAGAGCGGGGGGGCCCTTTTTGATGAGCAGTTCTTC. It encodes CASSLESGGALFDEQFF.